This TCR beta chain was recovered during a study of HIV-infected patients and healthy controls. Alpha and beta constant-region primers primed reverse transcription of 400 to 500 ng RNA. Each of the alpha and beta chains got its own library through chain-specific third strand synthesis with indices. TCRdb re-derived calls from the 5' RACE reads in MiXCR, one entry per CDR3 protein. The sample has some 12,000 distinct CDR3 sequences; around 9% are singletons. Notes on the study in general: CMV-associated CDR3s mostly grew nonsignificantly during therapy, while HIV-associated CDR3s declined significantly. Eight alpha and eight beta V genes differed significantly in mean usage between HIV-infected patients and controls. Significantly higher mean Gini indices appeared in HIV-infected repertoires, possibly reflecting oligoclonality.

All unsorted peripheral T cells were captured because whole blood was used without fractionation. Donors were HIV-infected adults who had not yet started antiretroviral therapy but were about to begin. This CDR3 region has 13 residues. Germline assignment: CDR1 LNHDA and CDR2 SQIVND (reference sequence). Trimming shortened V by 3 bases and J by 3 bases, and 8 bases separated the two germline ends. There are many counts of this clonotype. Its antigen is not identified. The material sequenced was blood, taken before antiretroviral therapy. The receptor's source is an adult with HIV infection. The donor label of this sample is uncertain. The chain employs TRBV19 and TRBJ1-1; D not certain. The CDR3 DNA is TGTGCCAGTAGTATCCAACGGGACACTGAAGCTTTCTTT. As protein: CASSIQRDTEAFF.